A selection of T cell receptor beta chains follows, all from one sample in a study of cytomegalovirus exposure and HLA in healthy donors. TCRdb keeps only in-frame clones here, not all; method: immunoSEQ multiplex PCR. Seen here are over 150,000 clones, around 79% observed once, and the top ten hold roughly 2.8%. Sequencing input: PBMCs. These receptors were obtained from a woman in her thirties or forties in good health and CMV-seropositive. Each CDR3 is given with its conserved first and last residue. D genes are given only for firm matches. Clone size appears in some rows only: once, few, many, or a class for an expanded clone.

v_call: TRBV7-9
clone_size: NA
d_call: NA
j_call: TRBJ1-2
cdr3_nt: TGTGCCAGCAGCTCAATGGGGGGAACTGGCTACACCTTC
cdr3_aa: CASSSMGGTGYTF

v_call: TRBV5-4
clone_size: NA
d_call: NA
j_call: TRBJ1-6
cdr3_nt: TGTGCCAGCAGCTTGGGTCAAATTAATTCACCCCTCCACTTT
cdr3_aa: CASSLGQINSPLHF

v_call: TRBV4-1
clone_size: NA
d_call: NA
j_call: TRBJ1-5
cdr3_nt: TGCGCCAGCAGCCTAACAGGAGGCAATCAGCCCCAGCATTTT
cdr3_aa: CASSLTGGNQPQHF

v_call: TRBV28
clone_size: NA
d_call: NA
j_call: TRBJ1-2
cdr3_nt: TGTGCCAGCACCCTAATCCAGGGAAACGGCTACACCTTC
cdr3_aa: CASTLIQGNGYTF

v_call: TRBV6-1
clone_size: NA
d_call: TRBD2
j_call: TRBJ2-2
cdr3_nt: TGTGCCAGCAGTGAATCCCAGCCCTGGACTAGCGGGAGGATCTCCGGGGAGCTGTTTTTT
cdr3_aa: CASSESQPWTSGRISGELFF

v_call: TRBV7-2
clone_size: NA
d_call: NA
j_call: TRBJ2-7
cdr3_nt: TGTGCCAGCAGCTTAGTCCCGACAGTTTCACACTTC
cdr3_aa: CASSLVPTVSHF

v_call: TRBV11-2
clone_size: NA
d_call: NA
j_call: TRBJ2-7
cdr3_nt: TGTGCCAGCAGCTTAAGTCCTAGCGAATCCTACGAGCAGTACTTC
cdr3_aa: CASSLSPSESYEQYF

v_call: TRBV2
clone_size: NA
d_call: NA
j_call: TRBJ2-5
cdr3_nt: TGTGCCAGCATTGACAGGGGGACGGGGGGGGAGACCCAGTACTTC
cdr3_aa: CASIDRGTGGETQYF

v_call: TRBV5-4
clone_size: few
d_call: NA
j_call: TRBJ1-2
cdr3_nt: TGTGCCAGCAGCCTTGTTGGGGCGGATGGCTACACCTTC
cdr3_aa: CASSLVGADGYTF

v_call: TRBV11-2
clone_size: NA
d_call: NA
j_call: TRBJ2-1
cdr3_nt: TGTGCCAGCAGCTTCCAACAGGGCAGTCGCAATGAGCAGTTCTTC
cdr3_aa: CASSFQQGSRNEQFF

v_call: TRBV11-3
clone_size: NA
d_call: TRBD1
j_call: TRBJ1-4
cdr3_nt: TGTGCCAGCAGCTTGGGACAGGGGGCGGGAGAAAAACTGTTTTTT
cdr3_aa: CASSLGQGAGEKLFF

v_call: TRBV18
clone_size: NA
d_call: NA
j_call: TRBJ1-2
cdr3_nt: TGTGCCAGCTCACCCCAGGACAAAATGGACTACACCTTC
cdr3_aa: CASSPQDKMDYTF

v_call: TRBV28
clone_size: NA
d_call: NA
j_call: TRBJ2-7
cdr3_nt: TGTGCCAGCAGTCCTGGACAGAGCTACGAGCAGTACTTC
cdr3_aa: CASSPGQSYEQYF

v_call: TRBV6-5
clone_size: NA
d_call: TRBD2
j_call: TRBJ2-3
cdr3_nt: TGTGCCAGCAAAGCACCGGCGGGGGGGACAGATACGCAGTATTTT
cdr3_aa: CASKAPAGGTDTQYF

v_call: TRBV4-2
clone_size: few
d_call: NA
j_call: TRBJ1-5
cdr3_nt: TGTGCCAGCAGCCTTATACAGCGGAGGGACAATCAGCCCCAGCATTTT
cdr3_aa: CASSLIQRRDNQPQHF

v_call: TRBV4-3
clone_size: NA
d_call: NA
j_call: TRBJ1-1
cdr3_nt: TGCGCCAGCAGCCAACCAGGAGGTCCGAACACTGAAGCTTTCTTT
cdr3_aa: CASSQPGGPNTEAFF

v_call: TRBV5-6
clone_size: NA
d_call: TRBD1
j_call: TRBJ1-2
cdr3_nt: TGTGCCAGCAGCTTCACCGGGACAGGGGGCGTGGGCTACACCTTC
cdr3_aa: CASSFTGTGGVGYTF

v_call: TRBV25-1
clone_size: NA
d_call: TRBD1
j_call: TRBJ1-1
cdr3_nt: TGTGCCAGCAAGGACAGGGATCGAGCTTTCTTT
cdr3_aa: CASKDRDRAFF

v_call: TRBV5-6
clone_size: NA
d_call: TRBD1
j_call: TRBJ1-1
cdr3_nt: TGTGCCAGCAGACGGACAGGGGGGCGGGCTGAAGCTTTCTTT
cdr3_aa: CASRRTGGRAEAFF

v_call: TRBV6-1
clone_size: few
d_call: NA
j_call: TRBJ2-2
cdr3_nt: TGTGCCAGCAGTGACGGACAGTTCACCGGGGAGCTGTTTTTT
cdr3_aa: CASSDGQFTGELFF

v_call: TRBV30
clone_size: NA
d_call: NA
j_call: TRBJ2-7
cdr3_nt: TGTGCCTGGAGGTCCCTTACCCTGACAAGCTACGAGCAGTACTTC
cdr3_aa: CAWRSLTLTSYEQYF

v_call: TRBV7-6
clone_size: NA
d_call: NA
j_call: TRBJ2-7
cdr3_nt: TGTGCCAGCAGCTTGCAGGACTCCTACGAGCAGTACTTC
cdr3_aa: CASSLQDSYEQYF

v_call: TRBV7-2
clone_size: NA
d_call: NA
j_call: TRBJ1-2
cdr3_nt: TGTGCCAGCAGCCCCCGACTTGGTAACTATGGCTACACCTTC
cdr3_aa: CASSPRLGNYGYTF

v_call: TRBV11-3
clone_size: NA
d_call: NA
j_call: TRBJ2-7
cdr3_nt: TGTGCCAGCAGCTTAGCTCTGGAGGAGCAGTACTTC
cdr3_aa: CASSLALEEQYF

v_call: TRBV7-7
clone_size: NA
d_call: NA
j_call: TRBJ2-3
cdr3_nt: TGTGCCAGCAGCTTAGGGGCCTACACAGATACGCAGTATTTT
cdr3_aa: CASSLGAYTDTQYF

v_call: TRBV4-2
clone_size: NA
d_call: TRBD1
j_call: TRBJ2-7
cdr3_nt: TGTGCCAGCAGCCAAGAAAGGGGGCCTCGGGAGCAGTACTTC
cdr3_aa: CASSQERGPREQYF

v_call: TRBV7-2
clone_size: NA
d_call: TRBD2
j_call: TRBJ2-7
cdr3_nt: TGTGCCAGCAGCTTAGCGAAACAGACGGGAGGCGCTTCCTACGAGCAGTACTTC
cdr3_aa: CASSLAKQTGGASYEQYF

v_call: TRBV9
clone_size: NA
d_call: TRBD1
j_call: TRBJ2-1
cdr3_nt: TGTGCCAGCAGCGTAGGGGACAGGGCCTACAATGAGCAGTTCTTC
cdr3_aa: CASSVGDRAYNEQFF

v_call: TRBV7-2
clone_size: NA
d_call: TRBD1
j_call: TRBJ1-1
cdr3_nt: TGTGCCAGCAGCTTAGCGGGACAGCTGAACACTGAAGCTTTCTTT
cdr3_aa: CASSLAGQLNTEAFF

v_call: TRBV5-4
clone_size: NA
d_call: TRBD2
j_call: TRBJ2-5
cdr3_nt: TGTGCCAGCAGCTTGGGACTAGCGGGGGCCCAAGAGACCCAGTACTTC
cdr3_aa: CASSLGLAGAQETQYF

v_call: TRBV19
clone_size: NA
d_call: TRBD2
j_call: TRBJ2-1
cdr3_nt: TGTGCCAGTAGTAAACTAGCGGGAGCCCTCTCCTACAATGAGCAGTTCTTC
cdr3_aa: CASSKLAGALSYNEQFF

v_call: TRBV14
clone_size: NA
d_call: TRBD1
j_call: TRBJ1-1
cdr3_nt: TGTGCCAGCAGCCAAGGGACAGGCACGAACACTGAAGCTTTCTTT
cdr3_aa: CASSQGTGTNTEAFF

v_call: TRBV19
clone_size: few
d_call: NA
j_call: TRBJ2-2
cdr3_nt: TGTGCCAGTAGTATACTGAGCACCGGGGAGCTGTTTTTT
cdr3_aa: CASSILSTGELFF

v_call: TRBV6-6
clone_size: once
d_call: NA
j_call: TRBJ1-6
cdr3_nt: TGTGCCAGCAGTTCAACAGTGAATTCACCCCTCCACTTT
cdr3_aa: CASSSTVNSPLHF

v_call: TRBV5-3
clone_size: NA
d_call: TRBD1
j_call: TRBJ2-7
cdr3_nt: TGTGCCAGAAGCAGGGACAGCTCCTACGAGCAGTACTTC
cdr3_aa: CARSRDSSYEQYF

v_call: TRBV18
clone_size: NA
d_call: NA
j_call: TRBJ2-1
cdr3_nt: TGTGCCAGCTCACTTGGCGCGGCGAATGAGCAGTTCTTC
cdr3_aa: CASSLGAANEQFF

v_call: TRBV15
clone_size: few
d_call: NA
j_call: TRBJ1-5
cdr3_nt: TGTGCCACCAGCAGAGATCGCACAGGGAATAATCAGCCCCAGCATTTT
cdr3_aa: CATSRDRTGNNQPQHF

v_call: TRBV9
clone_size: NA
d_call: TRBD1
j_call: TRBJ1-2
cdr3_nt: TGTGCCAGCAGCTCCACAGGGGTGGAGAACTATGGCTACACCTTC
cdr3_aa: CASSSTGVENYGYTF

v_call: TRBV7-8
clone_size: NA
d_call: TRBD1
j_call: TRBJ1-2
cdr3_nt: TGTGCCAGCAGCCCACAGGGGGCCGTAAGATATGGCTACACCTTC
cdr3_aa: CASSPQGAVRYGYTF

v_call: TRBV11-3
clone_size: NA
d_call: TRBD1
j_call: TRBJ2-7
cdr3_nt: TGTGCCAGCAGCTTAGGTAGGGGGCATGACTCCTACGAGCAGTACTTC
cdr3_aa: CASSLGRGHDSYEQYF

v_call: TRBV7-2
clone_size: NA
d_call: TRBD2
j_call: TRBJ2-3
cdr3_nt: TGTGCCAGCAGCTTCGGCGGGGGGAGCACAGATACGCAGTATTTT
cdr3_aa: CASSFGGGSTDTQYF

v_call: TRBV4-3
clone_size: NA
d_call: TRBD1
j_call: TRBJ2-2
cdr3_nt: TGCGCCAGCAGCCAAGCTCCGGGACAGGGGACCGGGGAGCTGTTTTTT
cdr3_aa: CASSQAPGQGTGELFF

v_call: TRBV6-6
clone_size: NA
d_call: NA
j_call: TRBJ1-1
cdr3_nt: TGTGCCAGCAAAACCGTACAGACCTTGGGCACTGAAGCTTTCTTT
cdr3_aa: CASKTVQTLGTEAFF

v_call: TRBV4-1
clone_size: NA
d_call: NA
j_call: TRBJ1-4
cdr3_nt: TGCGCCAGCAGCCATAACAAAGGGGTGGTTAATGAAAAACTGTTTTTT
cdr3_aa: CASSHNKGVVNEKLFF

v_call: TRBV2
clone_size: NA
d_call: NA
j_call: TRBJ2-2
cdr3_nt: TGTGCCAGCAGTGATAGTAGCGTGAACACCGGGGAGCTGTTTTTT
cdr3_aa: CASSDSSVNTGELFF

v_call: TRBV4-2
clone_size: NA
d_call: NA
j_call: TRBJ1-3
cdr3_nt: TGTGCCAGCAGCCAAGATCTAGCGGAGAACTCTGGAAACACCATATATTTT
cdr3_aa: CASSQDLAENSGNTIYF

v_call: TRBV7-8
clone_size: few
d_call: NA
j_call: TRBJ1-3
cdr3_nt: TGTGCCAGCAGCTTAGCAGGGAGCTCTGGAAACACCATATATTTT
cdr3_aa: CASSLAGSSGNTIYF

v_call: TRBV7-2
clone_size: NA
d_call: NA
j_call: TRBJ2-2
cdr3_nt: TGTGCCAGCAGCTTCACGGGAACGGTCGGGGAGCTGTTTTTT
cdr3_aa: CASSFTGTVGELFF

v_call: TRBV7-2
clone_size: NA
d_call: TRBD1
j_call: TRBJ2-5
cdr3_nt: TGTGCCAGCAGCTACGGACAGGGGGACCAAGAGACCCAGTACTTC
cdr3_aa: CASSYGQGDQETQYF